The sample holds many counts of the clone carrying this TCR beta chain. This specimen belongs to a study of blood T cell repertoires in COVID-19. Study background: Samples taken during acute and convalescent COVID-19 were collected in the United States, Italy and Spain. PBMCs, B-cell-depleted T cells, or T cells provided the cDNA or gDNA that made up the material.

Germline V gives CDR1 LNHDA, CDR2 SQIVND (reference sequence). The CDR3 runs to 15 residues. V lost 4 bases, J lost 0 bases, and 13 bases lay in between. Authors' methods: Reference gene primers were amplified, and this amplification served to estimate nucleated cell counts. The data were produced by immunoSEQ multiplex PCR, yet TCRdb's version contains in-frame clones alone and is incomplete. Clone size and the V and J calls come from that table; the DNA yielded D and trimming. The data contain approximately 210,000 clones, roughly 90% of them singletons. This chain links TRBV19 with TRBJ2-7; tentatively, D is TRBD1 (6 bases). The sequenced material came from peripheral blood. This TCR derives from a man between 65 and 80 years old with acute or convalescent COVID-19. The CDR3 loop reads CASSKQGWSSYEQYF. For the CDR3, the DNA is TGTGCCAGTAGTAAACAGGGTTGGAGCTCCTACGAGCAGTACTTC.